There are many counts of the clone carrying this T cell receptor beta chain. Its target is unknown. The entry originates in a study of T cells in Graves' hyperthyroidism and ophthalmopathy. Study results and limitations: Onset of ophthalmopathy came a median around 7.1 months after the model predicted it. Stable hyperthyroidism was told apart from ophthalmopathy by a model built on 13 V-J features.

Extraction of PBMCs used around 9.6 ml of fresh peripheral blood. Amplified regions were TCR beta CDR3 sequences from RNA transcripts. The HTBI primer set was used in a first-round RT-PCR of the TCR CDR3. TCRdb independently ran MiXCR on the multiplex PCR reads; one entry per CDR3 protein. The sample lists about 400,000 distinct CDR3 sequences, 14% occurring once. CDR3 size: 14 residues. In germline, CDR1 is GTSNPN, CDR2 SVGIG (reference sequence). Trimming stripped 2 bases from V and 3 bases from J, with 10 bases between. The sequenced material came from blood. The V call is TRBV30, the J call TRBJ1-4; perhaps TRBD1 as D (6 bases). The sequence derives from a woman in her twenties or thirties with Graves' ophthalmopathy. CDR3 DNA: TGTGCCTGGAGTCGGGGGGCCGCTAATGAAAAACTGTTTTTT. Encoded protein: CAWSRGAANEKLFF.